This is a list of T cell receptor beta chains from one sample in a study of response to subunit inactivated influenza vaccine. A single record per CDR3 protein comes from TCRdb applying MiXCR to the RT-PCR reads. This table holds some 500,000 distinct CDR3 sequences, 15% to 20% found once. The input for sequencing was CD4+ T cells sorted from PBMCs, taken less than 30 months after vaccination. The receptors were sampled from a man between 50 and 69 years old who received an inactivated influenza vaccine. The CDR3 runs from the conserved cysteine through the conserved F or W. The order of the fields is J gene, V gene, clone size, D gene, CDR3 DNA, CDR3 protein. D genes are given only for firm matches. The size of a clone is reported for some rows only, either as once, few or many, or as a class for expanded clones.

J: TRBJ2-3
V: TRBV5-1
size: many
D: NA
DNA: TGCGCCAGCAGCTCACAGACTAGTTCAGATACGCAGTATTTT
CDR3: CASSSQTSSDTQYF

J: TRBJ2-7
V: TRBV11-2
size: NA
D: TRBD1
DNA: TGTGCCAGCAGCCCATTGACAGGGCCCTACGAGCAGTACTTC
CDR3: CASSPLTGPYEQYF

J: TRBJ1-1
V: TRBV12-3/TRBV12-4
size: many
D: NA
DNA: TGTGCCAGCAGTTTTTCCACAGCCACTGAAGCTTTCTTT
CDR3: CASSFSTATEAFF

J: TRBJ1-5
V: TRBV5-6
size: NA
D: NA
DNA: TGTGCCAGCAGCGGACAGCTTAATAGCAATCAGCCCCAGCATTTT
CDR3: CASSGQLNSNQPQHF

J: TRBJ2-3
V: TRBV12-3/TRBV12-4
size: few
D: NA
DNA: TGTGCCAGCAGTTTAAGGGCCAGAATCACAGATACGCAGTATTTT
CDR3: CASSLRARITDTQYF

J: TRBJ2-1
V: TRBV7-8
size: NA
D: NA
DNA: TGTGCCAGCAGCTTTCGGCTCGATGAGCAGTTCTTC
CDR3: CASSFRLDEQFF

J: TRBJ2-7
V: TRBV20-1
size: few
D: TRBD1
DNA: TGCAGTGCTGCCATTGACAGGGCCCCCTACGAGCAGTACTTC
CDR3: CSAAIDRAPYEQYF

J: TRBJ2-7
V: TRBV11-2
size: many
D: TRBD2
DNA: TGTGCCAGCAGCCCCGACACCGGGAGGGACGAGCAGTACTTC
CDR3: CASSPDTGRDEQYF

J: TRBJ2-7
V: TRBV6-2/TRBV6-3
size: many
D: NA
DNA: TGTGCCAGCGGTTCCTACGAGCAGTACTTC
CDR3: CASGSYEQYF

J: TRBJ2-2
V: TRBV12-3/TRBV12-4
size: NA
D: TRBD1
DNA: TGTGCCAGCAGTTTGGGTTCACAGGGGCGGGAGCTGTTTTTT
CDR3: CASSLGSQGRELFF

J: TRBJ2-7
V: TRBV3-1
size: NA
D: NA
DNA: TGTGCCAGCAGCCAAGCGGTGTACGAGCAGTACTTC
CDR3: CASSQAVYEQYF

J: TRBJ2-7
V: TRBV5-1
size: few
D: TRBD1
DNA: TGCGCCAGCGGGACCGGGACAGGCATTTGGGGGCAGTACTTC
CDR3: CASGTGTGIWGQYF

J: TRBJ2-1
V: TRBV12-3/TRBV12-4
size: NA
D: NA
DNA: TGTGCCAGCACCCAGCGTAATACCTACAATGAGCAGTTCTTC
CDR3: CASTQRNTYNEQFF

J: TRBJ1-4
V: TRBV10-2
size: few
D: TRBD1
DNA: TGCGCCAGCAGTGGAACCAGGGGGATGGGAGAAAAACTGTTTTTT
CDR3: CASSGTRGMGEKLFF

J: TRBJ1-1
V: TRBV3-1
size: few
D: NA
DNA: TGTGCCAGCAGTCCAGCCGGGGAGACTGAAGCTTTCTTT
CDR3: CASSPAGETEAFF

J: TRBJ2-2
V: TRBV5-1
size: few
D: NA
DNA: TGCGCCAGCAGCTTGGCCTGGCAGGAATCCCCCGGGGAGCTGTTTTTT
CDR3: CASSLAWQESPGELFF